A single sample is the source of the 14 T cell receptor beta chains below, sequenced in a study of blood T cell repertoires in COVID-19 (TCRdb year 2020). Receptors were amplified or captured by the immunoSEQ multiplex PCR assay. TCRdb's version of the immuneACCESS table is confined to in-frame rearrangements and falls short of the full clone set. An unresolved V gene accounts for under half of the shortfall where checked; the remainder is of unknown origin. The sample table records 250,000 to 400,000 clones; roughly 90% of these occur just once. The top ten hold roughly 5.3% of the sample. The sample comprised PBMCs or T cells enriched from blood (not recorded which). These receptors were collected from a man in his sixties who had recovered from COVID-19.

Comments on this clone: Its ends do not fully match the called genes, so a read error is possible. This chain links TRBV9 with TRBJ2-4; 7 bases agree with TRBD1. The CDR3 totals 11 residues. Germline-derived CDR1 and CDR2 are SGDLS and YYNGEE. This CDR3 is CASTKGTVWNF. CDR3 bases: TGTGCCAGCACCAAAGGGACAGTTTGGAACTTC.

V is TRBV3-1 (or the pseudogene TRBV3-2) and J is TRBJ2-2; 9 bases match TRBD2. Looked up from germline, CDR1 is LGHDT and CDR2 is YNNKEL (reference sequence). CDR3 length: 17 residues. V was pared by 0 bases and J by 5 bases, with 7 bases of the junction left unmatched. Written as DNA, the CDR3 is TGTGCCAGCAGCCAAGAAGCACTAGCGGGTTTTACCGGGGAGCTGTTTTTT. This sequence encodes CASSQEALAGFTGELFF.

The rearrangement links TRBV13 to TRBJ2-7; D might be TRBD1 (6 bases). Trimming took 1 base from V and 3 from J, leaving 7 bases between them. Germline V gene data show CDR1 as PRHDT and CDR2 as FYEKMQ (reference sequence). This CDR3 comprises 13 residues. This CDR3 reads CASSLDRDYEQYF. The CDR3 DNA is TGTGCCAGCAGCTTAGACAGGGACTACGAGCAGTACTTC. The whole variable domain, remainder taken from reference TRBV13 and TRBJ2-7, is AAGVIQSPRHLIKEKRETATLKCYPIPRHDTVYWYQQGPGQDPQFLISFYEKMQSDKGSIPDRFSAQQFSDYHSELNMSSLELGDSALYFCASSLDRDYEQYFGPGTRLTVT.

V gene TRBV4-3 combines with J gene TRBJ1-2; 11 bases are a match to TRBD1. The CDR3 contains 16 residues. The germline V gene has CDR1 LGHNA and CDR2 YSLEER. V shed 4 bases, J shed 1 base, and the junction held 5 bases outside the gene matches. The CDR3 DNA follows: TGCGCCAGCAGCCCCGGGACAGGGGGGGTTAACTATGGCTACACCTTC. Its translation: CASSPGTGGVNYGYTF.

The chain has TRBV28 and TRBJ2-1, with D unresolved. The CDR3 has 12 amino acids. Trimming pared 6 bases from V and 3 bases from J, leaving 6 bases between. Germline V lookup: CDR1 MDHEN, CDR2 SYDVKM. CDR3: CASSSLYNEQFF. As DNA, the CDR3 is TGTGCCAGCAGCTCCCTCTACAATGAGCAGTTCTTC.

The chain has TRBV5-8 and TRBJ2-3, with a tentative D call TRBD2 (6 bases). V was clipped by 0 bases and J by 2 bases, with 7 bases between them. Looked up from germline, CDR1 is SGHTS and CDR2 is YDEGEE. This CDR3 has 14 amino acids. This CDR3 reads CASSLASVTDTQYF. As DNA, the CDR3 is TGTGCCAGCAGCTTGGCTAGCGTCACAGATACGCAGTATTTT.

The chain uses TRBV7-9 and TRBJ1-5; D remains ambiguous. V was trimmed by 5 bases and J by 0 bases, leaving 11 bases between them. The CDR3 sequence is 15 residues long. Germline V gene lookup returns CDR1 SEHNR and CDR2 FQNEAQ (reference sequence). As DNA, the CDR3 is TGTGCCAGCAGCGCACAATCAGATAGCAATCAGCCCCAGCATTTT. Encoded protein: CASSAQSDSNQPQHF.

The chain uses TRBV19 and TRBJ1-1, with 7 bases lining up with TRBD1. Germline V lookup: CDR1 LNHDA, CDR2 SQIVND (reference sequence). The CDR3 is 16 residues long. V lost 8 bases to trimming and J lost 0 bases; unmatched junction nucleotides: 12. The CDR3 loop reads CASGAGGGLMNTEAFF. CDR3 coding DNA: TGTGCCAGTGGAGCAGGGGGTGGACTCATGAACACTGAAGCTTTCTTT.

The chain combines TRBV14 with TRBJ1-1, with D tentatively TRBD1 (5 bases). In germline, CDR1 is SGHDN, CDR2 FVKESK. V shed 2 bases and J shed 1 base, with 5 bases lying between them. The CDR3 consists of 13 residues. The CDR3 spells CASSQTGNTEAFF. CDR3 DNA sequence: TGTGCCAGCAGCCAAACAGGGAACACTGAAGCTTTCTTT.

V is TRBV7-6 and J is TRBJ1-3, with D maybe TRBD1 (6 bases). Per the germline V gene, CDR1 is SGHVS and CDR2 is FNYEAQ. The V and J ends lost 5 bases and 2 bases respectively, with 16 bases between them. The CDR3 loop spans 16 amino acids. This CDR3 reads CASSPNGQYPGNTIYF. CDR3 nucleotide sequence: TGTGCCAGCAGCCCGAATGGACAGTATCCTGGAAACACCATATATTTT.

The gene calls are TRBV19 and TRBJ1-2; no clear D. The CDR3 loop spans 14 amino acids. Germline V CDR1 and CDR2: LNHDA, SQIVND (reference sequence). The V gene lost 7 bases and the J gene lost 2 bases, with 14 bases spanning the gap. CDR3 nucleotide sequence: TGTGCCAGTACCGCCCCCGACTGGAACTATGGCTACACCTTC. Translation gives CASTAPDWNYGYTF. The whole variable domain, filled in from reference TRBV19 and TRBJ1-2, reads DGGITQSPKYLFRKEGQNVTLSCEQNLNHDAMYWYRQDPGQGLRLIYYSQIVNDFQKGDIAEGYSVSREKKESFPLTVTSAQKNPTAFYLCASTAPDWNYGYTFGSGTRLTVV.

V and J are TRBV28 and TRBJ1-5, with D maybe TRBD1 (6 bases). The CDR3 covers 15 residues. The germline gives CDR1 MDHEN, CDR2 SYDVKM. Trimming cost V 3 bases and J 5 bases, with 14 bases left between them. The CDR3 region is CASSFYAGGHQPQHF. The CDR3 DNA is TGTGCCAGCAGTTTTTATGCCGGGGGGCATCAGCCCCAGCATTTT.

V gene TRBV5-5 combines with J gene TRBJ1-5; a possible D gene is TRBD1 (5 bases). This CDR3 contains 15 residues. The germline V and J ends were trimmed by 5 bases and 0 bases, with 12 bases remaining between them. Per the germline V gene, CDR1 is SGHKS and CDR2 is YYEKEE (reference sequence). The CDR3 sequence is CASRLDSFSNQPQHF. In DNA, the CDR3 is TGTGCCAGCAGGCTCGACAGTTTTAGCAATCAGCCCCAGCATTTT.

V usage is TRBV7-9 and J usage is TRBJ2-7, with a weak D call TRBD2 (5 bases). CDR3 length equals 14 residues. Trimming pared 5 bases from V and 3 bases from J, leaving 14 bases between. Germline CDR1 SEHNR, CDR2 FQNEAQ (reference sequence). The CDR3 sequence: CASSPTAADYEQYF. CDR3 sequence (DNA): TGTGCCAGCAGCCCTACAGCGGCGGACTACGAGCAGTACTTC.